Given below is one TCR beta chain in context. Which antigen it targets is not known. Per-nucleotide qualities are absent, and no much larger clonotype sits a single base away. The data originate from a study of Siglec-9 on CD8 T cells in melanoma (dated by TCRdb to the late 2010s). About the investigation overall: Siglec-9 expression on CD8+ T cells and the role of Siglec-9 in regulating T cells in the melanoma tumor microenvironment were investigated in the study.

Between the V and J ends, shortened by 1 base and 0 bases respectively, the junction contains 18 bases. The germline V gene (reference sequence) sets CDR1 to MNHEY and CDR2 to SMNVEV. The CDR3 runs 18 amino acids, cysteine and phenylalanine included. Only the CDR3 DNA is retained, 54 bases long and in frame from the first base. The library came from the immunoSEQ multiplex PCR assay. Sourced from immuneACCESS, this table was stored by TCRdb with only in-frame sequences that have V and J called. A share of the clones is absent; for the studies checked, an unresolved V gene accounts for under half, and the remainder has no known explanation. For this sample the table gives over 30,000 clones, of which about 80% were detected only once. The ten largest clones capture roughly 1.8% of the sample. The full study reports these points: According to the report, an effector memory CD8+ T-cell subset that seemed to build up inside melanoma tumors was both marked and regulated by Siglec-9.

Sequences were obtained from Siglec-9- CD8+ T cells sorted from blood. Taken with the paper, the label for cell subset or site translates to: CD8 T cells lacking Siglec-9. This chain joins TRBV27 to TRBJ1-1; possibly the D gene is TRBD1, per 5 matching bases. The receptor was derived from a human donor in good health. The CDR3 reads CASSLYIGGIGMNTEAFF. The nucleotide sequence is TGTGCCAGCAGTTTATATATTGGGGGTATTGGGATGAACACTGAAGCTTTCTTT.